Below are 3 T cell receptor beta chains sequenced from a single sample in a study of blood T cell repertoires in COVID-19. TCRdb's table, derived via immunoSEQ multiplex PCR, lists solely in-frame clones and lacks some. The data contain about 100,000 clones, 80% of them seen just once; the ten biggest clones take up 9.5% to 13%. Sequences were obtained from peripheral blood. The receptors derive from a woman between 65 and 79 years old with acute or convalescent COVID-19.

V and J are TRBV6-1 and TRBJ2-7, with a tentative D call TRBD1 (5 bases). The germline V gene encodes CDR1 MNHNS and CDR2 SASEGT. The CDR3 loop spans 17 amino acids. Trimming stripped 0 bases from V and 3 bases from J, with 18 bases between. This chain's CDR3 is CASSEAGQGKANYEQYF. CDR3 nucleotide sequence: TGTGCCAGCAGTGAAGCGGGGCAGGGCAAAGCTAACTACGAGCAGTACTTC.

This sequence joins TRBV19 and TRBJ2-1, with D maybe TRBD1 (6 bases). Germline CDR1 is LNHDA and CDR2 is SQIVND (reference sequence). V lost 5 bases, J lost 5 bases, and 19 bases lay in between. The CDR3 covers 16 residues. Here the CDR3 DNA reads TGTGCCAGTAGTTCCCCGAGGACAGCCGGAGACAATGAGCAGTTCTTC. Protein sequence: CASSSPRTAGDNEQFF. Looking up the rest from reference TRBV19 and TRBJ2-1 gives the full variable domain: DGGITQSPKYLFRKEGQNVTLSCEQNLNHDAMYWYRQDPGQGLRLIYYSQIVNDFQKGDIAEGYSVSREKKESFPLTVTSAQKNPTAFYLCASSSPRTAGDNEQFFGPGTRLTVL.

The CDR3 bases are TGTGCCAGCAGTCCGAACGGACAGGGAAGGCAGCCCCAGCATTTT. Encoded protein: CASSPNGQGRQPQHF. The J gene is TRBJ1-5, the V gene TRBV27, with 8 bases aligning to TRBD1. The germline CDR1 and CDR2 sequences are MNHEY and SMNVEV (reference sequence). The CDR3 totals 15 residues. Trimming cost V 5 bases and J 7 bases; bases outside gene matches: 10.